The T cell receptor beta chain under discussion was sequenced for a study of blood T cell repertoires in COVID-19. A few counts support this clone. Assay: immunoSEQ multiplex PCR; the TCRdb copy retains only in-frame clones and omits some. The table has about 100,000 clones, roughly nine tenths seen once; the top ten hold around 2.1%. The receptor comes from a man in his fifties with active COVID-19. The sequencing sample was made of peripheral blood.

The CDR3 loop is CASSVGGWSTDTQYF. The CDR3, as DNA: TGTGCCAGCAGCGTAGGGGGCTGGAGCACAGATACGCAGTATTTT. J is TRBJ2-3 and V is TRBV9, with D maybe TRBD1 (5 bases). Between the trimmed V and J ends, which lost 0 bases and 0 bases, there was a span of 8 bases. The length of the CDR3 is 15 residues. The V gene's germline CDR1 is SGDLS and CDR2 YYNGEE.